This entry concerns a single T cell receptor (beta chain). With the library built for alpha chains, this beta chain is off target and its frequency is not meaningful. The record originates from a study of spatial heterogeneity in lung cancer. Study-wide context: Consistent detection of more beta-chain than alpha-chain sequences was observed.

V was trimmed by 1 base and J by 1 base, leaving 10 bases between them. The CDR3 sequence is 15 residues long. Germline values: CDR1 LGHNA, CDR2 YSLEER. Via MiXCR, TCRdb re-called the 5' RACE reads, giving one row per CDR3 protein. The profile covers 120 to 150 distinct CDR3 sequences, with 51% appearing a single time and about 50% taken by the ten largest. Described time point: blood taken at disease recurrence. Unsorted whole RNA from tumor, nontumor lung or frozen PBMC underwent sequencing. This material consisted of PBMCs, taken at recurrence. The sequence derives from a male donor with early-stage non-small cell lung cancer. The rearrangement joins TRBV4-3 to TRBJ1-1; a possible D gene is TRBD1 (5 bases). CDR3 bases: TGCGCCAGCAGCCAAGCAGGGTTCACGAACACTGAAGCTTTCTTT. Translation: CASSQAGFTNTEAFF.